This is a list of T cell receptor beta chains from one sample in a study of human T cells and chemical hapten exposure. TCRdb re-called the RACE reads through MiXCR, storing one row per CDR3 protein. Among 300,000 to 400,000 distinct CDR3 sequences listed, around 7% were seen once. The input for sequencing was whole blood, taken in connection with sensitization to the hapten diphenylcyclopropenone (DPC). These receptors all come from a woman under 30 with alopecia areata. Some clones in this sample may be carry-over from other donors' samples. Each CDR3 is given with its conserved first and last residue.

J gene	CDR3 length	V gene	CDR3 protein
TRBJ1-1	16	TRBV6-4	CASSDSSAGMNTEAFF
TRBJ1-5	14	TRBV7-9	CASSTGVPRQPQHF
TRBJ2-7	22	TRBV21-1	CASGPTGPKEIVGDPSSYEQYF
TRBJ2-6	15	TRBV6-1	CASSEGASGANVLTF
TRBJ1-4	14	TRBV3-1	CASSQVEGGEKLFF
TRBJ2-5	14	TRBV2	CASSGGLRAGTQYF
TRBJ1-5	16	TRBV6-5	CASRPTGAGSNQPQHF
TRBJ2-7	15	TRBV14	CASSPLAGSTYEQYF
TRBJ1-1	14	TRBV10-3	CAISEFQGRTEAFF
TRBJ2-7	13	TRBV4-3	CASSQGTASEQYF
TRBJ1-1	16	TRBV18	CASSLGKDRGLAEAFF
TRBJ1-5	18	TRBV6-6	CASSKPGAPLYSNQPQHF
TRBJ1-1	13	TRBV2	CASSSQGATEAFF
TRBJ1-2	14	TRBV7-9	CASTPTSRGQGYTF
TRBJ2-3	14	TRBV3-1	CASSRGIQTDTQYF
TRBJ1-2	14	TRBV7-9	CASSPNQVAYGYTF
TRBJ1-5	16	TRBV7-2	CASSPDGWVSNQPQHF
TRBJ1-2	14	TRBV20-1	CSARGRAVRYGYTF
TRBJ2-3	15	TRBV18	CASSPESGSTDTQYF
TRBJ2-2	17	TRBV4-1	CASSQSWRGQGTGELFF
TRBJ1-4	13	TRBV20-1	CSANRAGNEKLFF
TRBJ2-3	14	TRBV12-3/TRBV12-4	CASKILAGAGTQYF
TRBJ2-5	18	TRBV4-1	CASSQEYSGGMYQETQYF
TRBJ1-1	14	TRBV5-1	CASSQGSSNTEAFF
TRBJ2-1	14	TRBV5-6	CASSQTGQTNEQFF
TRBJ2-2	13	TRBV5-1	CASSFPVTGELFF
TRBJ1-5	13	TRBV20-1	CSARDYSNQPQHF
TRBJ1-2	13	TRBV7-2	CASSRQGIDGYTF
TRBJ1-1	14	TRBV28	CASSLLVRNTEAFF
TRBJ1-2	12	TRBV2	CATSPVYYGYTF
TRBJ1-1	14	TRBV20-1	CSARPGTGGGEAFF
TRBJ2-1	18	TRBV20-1	CSARVMIAGGHSYNEQFF
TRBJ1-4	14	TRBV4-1	CASSPRTAGEKLFF
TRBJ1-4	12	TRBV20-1	CSAHATNEKLFF
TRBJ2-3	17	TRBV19	CASSILGEGLAADTQYF
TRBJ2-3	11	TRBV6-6	CASQGPSGQYF
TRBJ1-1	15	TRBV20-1	CSADRVTPARHEAFF
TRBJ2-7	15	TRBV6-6	CASSYQMESGYEQYF
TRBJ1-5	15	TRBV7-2	CASSEGHYSNQPQHF
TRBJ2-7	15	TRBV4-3	CASSQEGLAVNEQYF
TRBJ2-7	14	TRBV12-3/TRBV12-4	CASSASGTSGKQYF
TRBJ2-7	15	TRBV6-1	CASSESLGEGYEQYF
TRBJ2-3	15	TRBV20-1	CSASLASGGADTQYF
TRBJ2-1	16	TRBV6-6	CASSYGVSPIPAEQFF
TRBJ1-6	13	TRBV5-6	CASSLLSNSPLHF
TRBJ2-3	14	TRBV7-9	CASSPILGTDTQYF
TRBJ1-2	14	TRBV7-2	CASSSDRANYGYTF
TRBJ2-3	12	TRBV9	CASSVATGTQYF
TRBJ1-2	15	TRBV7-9	CASSLLTSANYGYTF
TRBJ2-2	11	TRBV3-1	CASSQLGELFF
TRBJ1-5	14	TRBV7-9	CASSFLQGDQPQHF
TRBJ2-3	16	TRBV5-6	CASSLSSLGGTDTQYF
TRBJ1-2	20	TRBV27	CASSPTLRWTDRGNNYGYTF
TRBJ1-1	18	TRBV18	CASSPYEGQVSMNTEAFF
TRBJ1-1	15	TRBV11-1	CASSSSRGKGTEAFF
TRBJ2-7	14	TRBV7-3	CASSFPGQYYEQYF
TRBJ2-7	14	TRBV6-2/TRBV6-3	CASSSGPSSYEQYF
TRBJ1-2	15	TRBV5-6	CASSSIWGRSFGYTF
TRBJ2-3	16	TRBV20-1	CSARDLADPRTDTQYF
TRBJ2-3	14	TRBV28	CASNPGGGADTQYF